This T cell receptor (beta chain) was profiled in a study of blood T cell repertoires in COVID-19. The overall study: The United States, Italy and Spain supplied acute and convalescent COVID-19 samples. Nucleic acid was either cDNA or gDNA, and it came from T cells, B-cell-depleted T cells, or PBMCs.

Per the study methods: Amplification of reference gene primers provided the estimated nucleated cell counts. Profiling relied on immunoSEQ multiplex PCR, and the TCRdb table lists in-frame clones only, not all of them. The DNA gave D and trimming, while V, J and clone size come from that table. The sample has approximately 130,000 clones; 55% to 70% are singletons. This clone was recorded once. CDR3 length: 14 amino acids. The V and J ends lost 2 bases and 4 bases, in that order; junction bases with no gene match: 5. In germline, CDR1 is SGHKS, CDR2 YYEKEE (reference sequence). The chain links TRBV5-5 to TRBJ2-7, with 8 nucleotides matching TRBD1. The receptor was derived from a woman between 65 and 79 years old with acute or convalescent COVID-19. Material for sequencing was peripheral blood. The chain's CDR3 is CASSFGQGRYEQYF. The CDR3 DNA reads TGTGCCAGCAGCTTCGGACAGGGAAGGTACGAGCAGTACTTC.